This T cell receptor beta chain was obtained from a study of T cells in localized non-small cell lung cancer. Notes on the study in general: The study linked higher blood T cell density to longer overall survival. Paired adjacent lung recovered a median approximately 62 of the top 100 tumor clones.

The protocol was immunoSEQ multiplex PCR, while the TCRdb copy is restricted to in-frame clones and leaves out a portion. There are some 56,000 clones in the sample; 70% to 90% occur only once, and approximately 5% lies in the top ten. Germline CDR1 is GTSNPN and CDR2 is SVGIG (reference sequence). This CDR3 spans 14 amino acids. V lost 2 bases and J lost 7; bases outside the gene matches: 4. To note about this clone: The antigen is not known.

The receptor's source is a woman between 35 and 70 years old with stage I lung adenocarcinoma. V usage is TRBV30 and J usage is TRBJ1-6, with 8 bases identical to TRBD1. The specimen comprised peripheral blood, sampled before any cancer treatment. The CDR3 nucleotides read TGTGCCTGGAGTAGAAGACAGGGGAATTCACCCCTCCACTTT. It encodes CAWSRRQGNSPLHF.